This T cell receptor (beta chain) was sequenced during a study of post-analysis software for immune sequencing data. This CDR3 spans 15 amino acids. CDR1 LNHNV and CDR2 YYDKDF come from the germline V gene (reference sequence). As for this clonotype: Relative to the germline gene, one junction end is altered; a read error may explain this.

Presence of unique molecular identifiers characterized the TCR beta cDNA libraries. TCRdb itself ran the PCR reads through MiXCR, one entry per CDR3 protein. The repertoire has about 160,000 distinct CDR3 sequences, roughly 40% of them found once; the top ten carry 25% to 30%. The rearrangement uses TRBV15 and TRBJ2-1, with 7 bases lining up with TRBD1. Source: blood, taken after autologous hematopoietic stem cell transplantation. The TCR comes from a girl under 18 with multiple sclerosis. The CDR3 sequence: CAASREGAIYNEQFF. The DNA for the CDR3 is TGTGCCGCCAGCAGAGAGGGGGCAATTTACAATGAGCAGTTCTTC.